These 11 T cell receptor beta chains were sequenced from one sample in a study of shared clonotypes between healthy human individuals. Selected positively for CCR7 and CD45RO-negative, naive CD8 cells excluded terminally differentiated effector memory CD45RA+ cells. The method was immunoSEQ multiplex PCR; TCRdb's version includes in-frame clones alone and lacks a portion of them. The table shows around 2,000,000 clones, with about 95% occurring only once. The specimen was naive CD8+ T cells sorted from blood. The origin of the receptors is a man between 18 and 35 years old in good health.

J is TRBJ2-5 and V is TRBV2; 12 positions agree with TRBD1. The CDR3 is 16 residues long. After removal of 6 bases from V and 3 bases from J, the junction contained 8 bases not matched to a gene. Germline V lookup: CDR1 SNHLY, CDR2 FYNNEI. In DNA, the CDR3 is TGTGCCAGCAGCATCACCGGGACAGGGGGCAAAGAGACCCAGTACTTC. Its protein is CASSITGTGGKETQYF.

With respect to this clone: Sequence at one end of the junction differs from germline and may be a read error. In nucleotides, the CDR3 is TGTGCTAGCAGCTTAGAGCGGGGGAGCTCCTACAATGAGCAGTTCTTC. Encoded protein: CASSLERGSSYNEQFF. The chain has TRBV7-7 and TRBJ2-1; TRBD2 agrees at 8 bases. The CDR3 is made up of 16 amino acids. Germline V gives CDR1 SSHAT, CDR2 FNYEAQ (reference sequence).

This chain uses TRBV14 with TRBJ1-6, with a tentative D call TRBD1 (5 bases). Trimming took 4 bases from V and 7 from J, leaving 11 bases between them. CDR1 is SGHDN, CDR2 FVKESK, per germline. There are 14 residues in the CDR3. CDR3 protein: CASSPIGGNSPLHF. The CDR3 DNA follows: TGTGCCAGCAGCCCCATTGGGGGGAATTCACCCCTCCACTTT.

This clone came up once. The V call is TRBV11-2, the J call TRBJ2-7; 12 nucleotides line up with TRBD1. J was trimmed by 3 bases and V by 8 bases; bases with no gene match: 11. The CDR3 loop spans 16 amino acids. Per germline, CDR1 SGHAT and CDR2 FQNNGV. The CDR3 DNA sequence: TGTGCCAGCGCCGGGACAGGGGGCTTTTTAGGCTACGAGCAGTACTTC. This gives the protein CASAGTGGFLGYEQYF.

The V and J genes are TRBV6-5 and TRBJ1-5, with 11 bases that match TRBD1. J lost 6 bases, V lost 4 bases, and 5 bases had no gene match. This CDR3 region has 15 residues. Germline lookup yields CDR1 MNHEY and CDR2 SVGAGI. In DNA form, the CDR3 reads TGTGCCAGCAGTTCCGGACAGGGGGCCGGTCAGCCCCAGCATTTT. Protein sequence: CASSSGQGAGQPQHF.

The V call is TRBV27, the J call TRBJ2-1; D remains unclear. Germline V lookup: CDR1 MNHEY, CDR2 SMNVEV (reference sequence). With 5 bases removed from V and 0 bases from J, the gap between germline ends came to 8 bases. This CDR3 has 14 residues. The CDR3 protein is CASSEAGSYNEQFF. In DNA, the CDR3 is TGTGCCAGCAGTGAAGCAGGCTCCTACAATGAGCAGTTCTTC.

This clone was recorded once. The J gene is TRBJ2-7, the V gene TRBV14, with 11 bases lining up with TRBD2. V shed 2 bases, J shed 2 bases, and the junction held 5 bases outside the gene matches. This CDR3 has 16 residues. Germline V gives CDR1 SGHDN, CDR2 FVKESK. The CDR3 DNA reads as TGTGCCAGCAGCCAACACACTAGCGGGAGTACCTACGAGCAGTACTTC. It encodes CASSQHTSGSTYEQYF.

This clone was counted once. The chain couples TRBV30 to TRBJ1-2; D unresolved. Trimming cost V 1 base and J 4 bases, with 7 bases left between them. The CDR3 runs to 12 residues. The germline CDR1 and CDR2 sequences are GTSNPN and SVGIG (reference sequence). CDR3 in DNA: TGTGCCTGGAGTGGACTGAGCTATGGCTACACCTTC. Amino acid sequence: CAWSGLSYGYTF.

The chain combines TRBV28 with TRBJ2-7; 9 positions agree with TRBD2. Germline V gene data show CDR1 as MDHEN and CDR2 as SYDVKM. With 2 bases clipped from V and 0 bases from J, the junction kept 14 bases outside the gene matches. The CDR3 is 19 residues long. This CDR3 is CASSLGPGPGLAPSYEQYF. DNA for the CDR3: TGTGCCAGCAGTTTAGGTCCGGGGCCGGGACTAGCTCCCTCCTACGAGCAGTACTTC.

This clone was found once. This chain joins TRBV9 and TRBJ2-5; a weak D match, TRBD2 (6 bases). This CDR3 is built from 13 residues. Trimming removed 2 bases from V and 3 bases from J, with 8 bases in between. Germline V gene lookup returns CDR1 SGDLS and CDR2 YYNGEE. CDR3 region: CASSVSSEETQYF. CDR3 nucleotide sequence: TGTGCCAGCAGCGTCTCTAGCGAAGAGACCCAGTACTTC.

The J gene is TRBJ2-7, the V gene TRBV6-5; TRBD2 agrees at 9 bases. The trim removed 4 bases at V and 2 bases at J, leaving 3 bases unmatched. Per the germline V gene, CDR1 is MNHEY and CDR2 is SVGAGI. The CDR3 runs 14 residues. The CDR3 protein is CASSWAGGPYEQYF. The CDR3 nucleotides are TGTGCCAGCAGTTGGGCGGGAGGGCCCTACGAGCAGTACTTC.